Included here is one T cell receptor beta chain sequence, with context. This CDR3 comprises 15 residues. Trimming took 5 bases from V and 7 from J; bases not matched to a gene: 8. Per the germline V gene, CDR1 is LNHDA and CDR2 is SQIVND (reference sequence). This specimen comes from a study of blood T cell repertoires in COVID-19. Study background: Italy, Spain and the United States were the sources of the convalescent and acute COVID-19 samples. Sources were T cells, B-cell-depleted T cells, or PBMCs; the material itself was cDNA or gDNA.

Across about two dozen US areas, participants ranged in age from 18 to 89 years. Two negative PCRs, clearance, or symptom resolution had been documented for recovered Cohort 3 donors. Profiling relied on immunoSEQ multiplex PCR, and the TCRdb table lists in-frame clones only, not all of them. In the table there are 180,000 or so clones, approximately 84% of which are singletons. The chain carries TRBV19 and TRBJ2-1; 10 bases line up with TRBD2. Specimen: PBMCs or T cells enriched from blood (not recorded which). This clonotype was obtained from a man aged 35 to 55 who had recovered from COVID-19. The CDR3 bases are TGTGCCAGTAGTCCGCAGCGGGGGGGCTCGAATGAGCAGTTCTTC. Protein: CASSPQRGGSNEQFF.